The clone carrying this T cell receptor beta chain was counted between two and nine times. The CDR3 has 15 residues. Trimming cost V 5 bases and J 0 bases, with 13 bases left between them. Germline loops: CDR1 SGHTA, CDR2 FQGTGA. This record belongs to a study of blood T cell repertoires in COVID-19. Across the whole study: From the United States, Italy and Spain came samples of acute and convalescent COVID-19. PBMCs, B-cell-depleted T cells, or T cells provided the cDNA or gDNA that made up the material.

Per the authors' pipeline: Reference gene primer amplification gave nucleated cell count estimates. Generated by immunoSEQ multiplex PCR, the TCRdb table keeps only in-frame clones and is missing some. The D gene and trimming were derived from the DNA, and the V and J assignments and clone size from that table. The sample has tens of thousands of clones, more than 65% seen once. The clonotype comes from a man older than 75 with active or convalescent COVID-19. Source material: peripheral blood. V usage is TRBV7-3 and J usage is TRBJ1-2; no definite D call. The CDR3 DNA follows: TGTGCCAGCAGCCCGTTTGGCGGAGCTAACTATGGCTACACCTTC. Its protein is CASSPFGGANYGYTF.